This TCR beta chain is from a study of early T cells in non-severe SARS-CoV-2 infection. This clonotype was seen many times. This CDR3 region has 14 residues. Trimming took 5 bases from V and 7 from J, leaving 12 bases between them. Germline V CDR1 and CDR2: MNHNY, SVGAGI (reference sequence). TCRdb passed the 5' RACE reads through MiXCR, listing each CDR3 protein once. The sample records some 44,000 distinct CDR3 sequences, roughly 6.2% being singletons. The sequenced sample was whole blood, obtained at baseline. The V call is TRBV6-6, the J call TRBJ1-6; TRBD1 is a possible D gene (6 bases). The TCR sequence derives from an adult who was a healthcare worker with PCR-confirmed SARS-CoV-2 infection or an uninfected control (not recorded which). This chain's CDR3 is CASSPQGGNSPLHF. The CDR3 DNA reads TGTGCCAGCAGTCCACAGGGCGGGAATTCACCCCTCCACTTT.